This is a list of T cell receptor beta chains from one sample in a study of post-analysis software for immune sequencing data. TCRdb analysed the PCR reads with MiXCR anew, one entry per CDR3 protein. The data show 160,000 or so distinct CDR3 sequences, with about 34% seen just once and 25% to 35% held by the top ten. The starting material was blood, obtained after autologous hematopoietic stem cell transplantation. These receptors were taken from a girl between 10 and 17 years old with multiple sclerosis. Each CDR3 is given with its conserved first and last residue. D genes are given only for firm matches. Rows give clone size only sometimes, using once, few, many, or a class for an expanded clone.

d_gene	v_gene	abundance	j_gene	CDR3nt	CDR3aa
-	TRBV7-2	many	TRBJ1-2	TGTGCCAGCAGCTTAGGTCGGGGGCTGGATGGCTACACCTTC	CASSLGRGLDGYTF
-	TRBV6-5	-	TRBJ2-3	TGTGCCAGCAGTTACTCAGTTGACAGCAGCACCACAGATACGCAGTATTTT	CASSYSVDSSTTDTQYF
TRBD2	TRBV20-1	-	TRBJ2-1	TGCAGTGCCGGACCGGGACTAGCGGGAAATGAGCAGTTCTTC	CSAGPGLAGNEQFF
-	TRBV7-9	once	TRBJ2-3	TGTGCCAGCAGTCGGCCGGGGCAAGGGGATACGCAGTATTTT	CASSRPGQGDTQYF
TRBD1	TRBV5-1	-	TRBJ2-1	TGCGCCAGTGGATCCGGGACAGGGGCCAATGAGCAGTTCTTC	CASGSGTGANEQFF
-	TRBV7-6	few	TRBJ2-3	TGTGCCAGCAGCTTCGAGGGCCCTCTGGTGGGAGATACGCAGTATTTT	CASSFEGPLVGDTQYF
-	TRBV28	-	TRBJ1-5	TGTGCCAGCAGATTTCTCGGCGAGGGGCAGCCCCAGCATTTT	CASRFLGEGQPQHF
-	TRBV9	-	TRBJ2-1	TGTGCCAGCTCCAGGGACAATGAGCAGTTCTTC	CASSRDNEQFF
TRBD2	TRBV5-1	once	TRBJ2-7	TGCGCCAGCAGCTTTTCCGCGGGAGAATTCAATGAGCAGTACTTC	CASSFSAGEFNEQYF
-	TRBV20-1	many	TRBJ2-5	TGCAGTGCTAGAGATACGACCCCAAACAGGCAAGAGACCCAGTACTTC	CSARDTTPNRQETQYF
-	TRBV5-6	few	TRBJ2-5	TGTGCCAGCAGCTTGTGGCTCGTGGACAGAGAGACCCAGTACTTC	CASSLWLVDRETQYF
TRBD2	TRBV28	-	TRBJ2-5	TGTGCCAGCGGGGAACTAGCGAGGGAGACCCAGTACTTC	CASGELARETQYF
-	TRBV4-2	few	TRBJ2-3	TGTGCCAGCAGCCAAGAGGGCAGCAGTACAGATACGCAGTATTTT	CASSQEGSSTDTQYF
TRBD2	TRBV20-1	-	TRBJ2-5	TGCAGTGCTGCTCGGACTAGCGGGAGGGCCGAGACCCAGTACTTC	CSAARTSGRAETQYF
TRBD2	TRBV7-8	-	TRBJ2-3	TGTGCCAGCAGCTTAGATTTCCGGGGGGGCGATCCAGATACGCAGTATTTT	CASSLDFRGGDPDTQYF
-	TRBV5-1	-	TRBJ2-2	TGCGCCAGCAGCTTGGAAGGGCCCGGGGAGCTGTTTTTT	CASSLEGPGELFF
-	TRBV12-3/TRBV12-4	-	TRBJ2-7	TGTGCCAGCATGAGGGGCGACAGGCCATTCTACGAGCAGTACTTC	CASMRGDRPFYEQYF
TRBD2	TRBV6-2/TRBV6-3	few	TRBJ2-1	TGTGCCAGCAGTAGGACTAGCGGAAATGAGCAGTTCTTC	CASSRTSGNEQFF
-	TRBV20-1	-	TRBJ2-5	TGCAGTGCTGCCGGGGAGACCCAGTACTTC	CSAAGETQYF
TRBD2	TRBV20-1	few	TRBJ2-3	TGCAGTGCTACCGGACTAGCGGGACCCACAGATACGCAGTATTTT	CSATGLAGPTDTQYF
TRBD2	TRBV12-3/TRBV12-4	-	TRBJ2-1	TGTGCCAGCGCGTTCATTCCCGGACTAGCGGCACACAATGAGCAGTTCTTC	CASAFIPGLAAHNEQFF
-	TRBV20-1	-	TRBJ2-5	TGCAGTGCTAGAGATCAGACGCTGATCCAAGAGACCCAGTACTTC	CSARDQTLIQETQYF
TRBD2	TRBV6-6	-	TRBJ2-5	TGTGCCAGCACCCGGACTAGCGAGGAGACCCAGTACTTC	CASTRTSEETQYF
-	TRBV21-1	many	TRBJ1-2	TGTGCCAGCAGCAAAGTGAGGCTGAACTATGGCTACACCTTC	CASSKVRLNYGYTF
-	TRBV28	-	TRBJ2-5	TGTGCCAGCAGCCGTATCGGGGAGACCCAGTACTTC	CASSRIGETQYF
TRBD2	TRBV6-5	few	TRBJ2-3	TGTGCCAGCAGTTTTTCCGGGACTAGCGGGAGATCAGATACGCAGTATTTT	CASSFSGTSGRSDTQYF
TRBD2	TRBV28	few	TRBJ2-3	TGTGCCAGCAGACAAAGCGGGAGGGCCTGGGATACGCAGTATTTT	CASRQSGRAWDTQYF
-	TRBV6-5	-	TRBJ2-7	TGTGCCAGCAGTCAAATTGCCAGAACCTACGAGCAGTACTTC	CASSQIARTYEQYF
TRBD2	TRBV27	-	TRBJ2-3	TGTGCCAGCAGTTTAACTAGCGGAGGCTTGAACACAGATACGCAGTATTTT	CASSLTSGGLNTDTQYF
-	TRBV24-1	-	TRBJ2-1	TGTGCCACCAGTGATTTTTCTAGCCCGAGGGATGAGCAGTTCTTC	CATSDFSSPRDEQFF
TRBD2	TRBV7-9	-	TRBJ2-1	TGTGCCAGCAGCTTAGCGCGGGCTAGCGGGAGCTATGAGCAGTTCTTC	CASSLARASGSYEQFF
-	TRBV29-1	many	TRBJ2-5	TGCAGCTGCCGATTCGGGACGGCACAAGAGACCCAGTACTTC	CSCRFGTAQETQYF
TRBD1	TRBV6-5	many	TRBJ2-5	TGTGCCAGCAGTTTTGGGACAGGGGTACAGACCCAGTACTTC	CASSFGTGVQTQYF
TRBD1	TRBV27	-	TRBJ2-2	TGTGCCAGCAGTTGGGGGACAGGGCGATCCGGGGAGCTGTTTTTT	CASSWGTGRSGELFF
TRBD2	TRBV6-5	-	TRBJ2-1	TGTGCCAGCAGTCACCGACGAGCGGGGGCCTCAGACAATGAGCAGTTCTTC	CASSHRRAGASDNEQFF
-	TRBV7-2	-	TRBJ1-6	TGTGCCAGCAGCTTGGGGGCTTATAATTCACCCCTCCACTTT	CASSLGAYNSPLHF
-	TRBV5-6	-	TRBJ1-2	TGTGCCAGCAGTTCCCCCCACGACAGGCCTTACTATGGCTACACCTTC	CASSSPHDRPYYGYTF
-	TRBV20-1	many	TRBJ2-5	TGCAGTGCCAATGGAGCGTTAGACGGACTAAAAGAGACCCAGTACTTC	CSANGALDGLKETQYF
TRBD2	TRBV29-1	many	TRBJ2-3	TGCAGCGCTTGGACTAGCGCGGATACGCAGTATTTT	CSAWTSADTQYF
-	TRBV6-6	-	TRBJ2-3	TGTGCCAGCAGTACCACTAGTTCGGCAGATACGCAGTATTTT	CASSTTSSADTQYF